Listed below are T cell receptor beta chains from one sample, sequenced in a study of T cells in Graves' hyperthyroidism and ophthalmopathy. One entry per CDR3 protein results from TCRdb running MiXCR on the multiplex PCR reads. The table lists a few hundred thousand distinct CDR3 sequences, approximately 14% of them singletons. The specimen sequenced was blood. All receptors derive from a woman aged 25 to 39 with Graves' hyperthyroidism. Both conserved end residues are part of each CDR3. The order of the fields is D gene, clone size, J gene, V gene, CDR3 protein, CDR3 DNA. The D gene is left open where the match is weak. Size is stated for part of the rows, as once, few or many counts, or as a class when the clone is expanded.

>TRBD1|few|TRBJ2-1|TRBV24-1
CASSERDRVAYNEQFF
TGTGCCTCCAGTGAACGCGACAGGGTTGCCTACAATGAGCAGTTCTTC
>NA|many|TRBJ2-2|TRBV12-3/TRBV12-4
CASTFLRRAGANTGELFF
TGTGCCAGCACCTTCCTGCGGCGGGCTGGAGCGAACACCGGGGAGCTGTTTTTT
>NA|NA|TRBJ2-3|TRBV4-1
CASSQVTPKDTQYF
TGCGCCAGCAGCCAAGTCACACCTAAAGATACGCAGTATTTT
>TRBD1|NA|TRBJ1-1|TRBV19
CASSTHFGTGNTEAFF
TGTGCCAGTAGTACTCACTTTGGGACAGGGAACACTGAAGCTTTCTTT
>NA|many|TRBJ1-1|TRBV6-1
CASSQGRNTEAFF
TGTGCCAGCAGCCAAGGGCGGAACACTGAAGCTTTCTTT
>TRBD2|few|TRBJ2-1|TRBV11-2
CASSLVSGAWGFF
TGTGCCAGCAGCTTAGTTAGCGGGGCCTGGGGGTTCTTC
>NA|many|TRBJ2-1|TRBV15
CATSRVGNNEQFF
TGTGCCACCAGCAGAGTAGGGAACAATGAGCAGTTCTTC
>NA|many|TRBJ1-1|TRBV18
CASSPEEFAEAFF
TGTGCCAGCTCACCCGAAGAGTTCGCTGAAGCTTTCTTT
>NA|NA|TRBJ1-1|TRBV20-1
CSAPRWGETVTEAFF
TGCAGTGCTCCAAGGTGGGGGGAAACAGTCACTGAAGCTTTCTTT
>TRBD2|many|TRBJ2-1|TRBV29-1
CSVEARGRTSYNEQFF
TGCAGCGTTGAGGCTCGCGGGAGGACCTCCTACAATGAGCAGTTCTTC
>NA|NA|TRBJ1-6|TRBV3-2
CASSQDPGQGNSPLHF
TGTGCCAGCAGCCAAGACCCGGGACAGGGTAATTCACCCCTCCACTTT
>TRBD1|NA|TRBJ2-1|TRBV25-1
CASSEYTGQGRDEQFF
TGTGCCAGCAGTGAATATACGGGACAGGGCCGGGATGAGCAGTTCTTC
>NA|NA|TRBJ2-3|TRBV10-1
CASSDARTPSTDTQYF
TGCGCCAGCAGTGATGCCCGGACCCCCAGCACAGATACGCAGTATTTT
>NA|many|TRBJ2-1|TRBV11-1
CASSFRPEGRDNEQFF
TGTGCCAGCAGCTTTCGTCCGGAGGGCCGGGACAATGAGCAGTTCTTC
>NA|many|TRBJ2-7|TRBV27
CASLGGRPYEQYF
TGTGCCAGCCTAGGTGGCAGGCCCTACGAGCAGTACTTC
>TRBD2|NA|TRBJ2-6|TRBV5-1
CASSFGPAGGTSGANVLTF
TGCGCCAGCAGCTTTGGACCAGCGGGAGGTACCTCTGGGGCCAACGTCCTGACTTTC
>TRBD2|many|TRBJ2-1|TRBV6-1
CASSLGLAVNNEQFF
TGTGCCAGCAGTCTAGGACTAGCGGTAAACAATGAGCAGTTCTTC
>NA|NA|TRBJ2-5|TRBV5-1
CASSLQSSAETQYF
TGCGCCAGCAGCCTTCAATCTAGTGCAGAGACCCAGTACTTC
>NA|many|TRBJ2-7|TRBV2
CASVTGSPYEQYF
TGTGCCAGCGTAACAGGGTCCCCCTACGAGCAGTACTTC
>TRBD1|few|TRBJ2-7|TRBV20-1
CSAKSSRGTYEQYF
TGCAGTGCAAAGTCGTCCAGGGGGACCTACGAGCAGTACTTC
>TRBD1|many|TRBJ1-4|TRBV20-1
CSAGRDSYNEKLFF
TGCAGTGCTGGTCGGGACAGCTATAATGAAAAACTGTTTTTT
>TRBD2|many|TRBJ2-3|TRBV20-1
CSAIPSGTDTQYF
TGCAGTGCTATTCCTAGCGGAACAGATACGCAGTATTTT
>NA|few|TRBJ2-2|TRBV20-1
CSAPALSGELFF
TGCAGTGCGCCCGCGTTATCCGGGGAGCTGTTTTTT
>TRBD1|NA|TRBJ2-3|TRBV29-1
CSVEWLGGGDTQYF
TGCAGCGTTGAATGGCTAGGGGGCGGAGATACGCAGTATTTT
>TRBD2|few|TRBJ2-7|TRBV9
CASSVGKGLAGSYEQYF
TGTGCCAGCAGCGTAGGTAAGGGACTAGCGGGATCCTACGAGCAGTACTTC
>TRBD2|few|TRBJ2-2|TRBV7-2
CASSHPWGGGTGELFF
TGTGCCAGCAGCCATCCGTGGGGGGGAGGCACCGGGGAGCTGTTTTTT
>NA|many|TRBJ1-4|TRBV2
CASSVDGIEKLFF
TGTGCCAGCAGTGTCGATGGGATTGAAAAACTGTTTTTT
>NA|many|TRBJ2-5|TRBV13
CASSLGVRTDQETQYF
TGTGCCAGCAGCTTAGGAGTCAGGACAGACCAAGAGACCCAGTACTTC
>NA|NA|TRBJ2-7|TRBV27
CASSSRDWDGEQYF
TGTGCCAGCAGTTCCCGGGACTGGGACGGCGAGCAGTACTTC